This TCR beta chain was recorded in a study of CD8+CD57+ T cells in acquired aplastic anemia. This clonotype occurred a few times. Germline lookup yields CDR1 LNHDA and CDR2 SQIVND (reference sequence). Trimming left V 5 bases short and J 0 bases short, with 10 bases between. The CDR3 has 14 residues. Genomic DNA templated the TCR beta VDJ and CDR3 profiling. Each CDR3 protein gets one entry after TCRdb re-called the reads with MiXCR. The table shows approximately 150,000 distinct CDR3 sequences, with around half occurring only once. Those patients picked for sequencing had displayed CD8+CD57+ cell expansion on flow cytometry.

Sequenced sample: sorted CD4+, CD8+, or CD8+CD57+ T cells (not recorded which) from PBMCs. The receptor comes from a human donor with aplastic anemia. This rearrangement joins TRBV19 to TRBJ1-1; D not certain. This CDR3 reads CASSFNALNTEAFF. The CDR3 DNA follows: TGTGCCAGTAGTTTCAACGCATTGAACACTGAAGCTTTCTTT.